The 25 T cell receptor beta chains listed next were all sequenced from one sample in a study of control samples from healthy donors and cancer patients. Produced via immunoSEQ multiplex PCR; TCRdb's table is partial and in-frame only. The sample has more than 75,000 clones; around 92% are singletons. Input material: blood. The receptors here all came from a man in his forties or fifties in good health.

The rearrangement joins TRBV7-9 to TRBJ2-1; 8 positions agree with TRBD2. The V segment lost 5 bases and the J segment 15 bases; nucleotides outside the gene matches: 9. This CDR3 spans 12 amino acids. The germline gives CDR1 SEHNR, CDR2 FQNEAQ (reference sequence). The CDR3 protein is CASSNRGTSVFF. For the CDR3, the DNA is TGTGCCAGCAGCAACCGGGGGACTAGTGTGTTCTTC.

The rearrangement links TRBV7-9 to TRBJ2-1; D remains unclear. The germline gives CDR1 SEHNR, CDR2 FQNEAQ (reference sequence). With 1 base removed from V and 5 bases from J, the gap between germline ends came to 3 bases. This CDR3 comprises 12 residues. The CDR3 here is CASSLGHNEQFF. The CDR3 DNA is TGTGCCAGCAGCTTAGGCCACAATGAGCAGTTCTTC.

For the CDR3, the DNA is TGTGCCAGCTCACCAACAGTCCCTGAAAAACTGTTTTTT. As protein: CASSPTVPEKLFF. V usage is TRBV18 and J usage is TRBJ1-4, with D uncertain. Germline CDR1 and CDR2: KGHSH and LQKENI. This CDR3 comprises 13 residues. The V end was cut by 2 bases, the J end by 7 bases, with 8 bases between.

This sequence joins TRBV5-5 and TRBJ1-4; 10 bases are a match to TRBD1. In germline, CDR1 is SGHKS, CDR2 YYEKEE (reference sequence). The CDR3 runs 16 residues. V lost 3 bases and J lost 8; bases outside the gene matches: 10. The CDR3 DNA reads TGTGCCAGCAGCTCCCGACAGGGGGCGCGAGGCGAAAAACTGTTTTTT. Protein product: CASSSRQGARGEKLFF.

The gene calls are TRBV27 and TRBJ2-2; 7 bases map to TRBD1. The germline CDR1 and CDR2 sequences are MNHEY and SMNVEV (reference sequence). CDR3 size: 17 residues. Losses at the gene ends were 4 bases for V and 2 bases for J; bases not matched to a gene: 10. The CDR3 loop is CASSSRLDRTNTGELFF. The DNA for the CDR3 is TGTGCCAGCAGTTCTAGACTGGACAGGACCAACACCGGGGAGCTGTTTTTT.

This clone is a singleton in its sample. In DNA form, the CDR3 reads TGTGCCAGCAGTGCAACAGGAGAGATCACTGAAGCTTTCTTT. The encoded protein is CASSATGEITEAFF. The rearrangement links TRBV6-4 to TRBJ1-1; the D gene is possibly TRBD1 (5 bases). The CDR3 has 14 amino acids. Trimming left V 4 bases short and J 4 bases short, with 13 bases between. Germline-derived CDR1 and CDR2 are MRHNA and SNTAGT.

This chain connects TRBV5-4 to TRBJ2-2; 12 bases agree with TRBD2. This CDR3 spans 16 amino acids. V lost 4 bases, J lost 6 bases, and 7 bases stayed unmatched. The germline V gene encodes CDR1 SGHNT and CDR2 YYREEE (reference sequence). CDR3 bases: TGTGCCAGCAGCACACCCGGACTAGCGGGGCCCGGGGAGCTGTTTTTT. Protein product: CASSTPGLAGPGELFF.

The chain uses TRBV19 and TRBJ1-2, with D hard to call. V was shortened by 0 bases and J by 2 bases, with 4 bases between the two germline ends. Germline CDR1 LNHDA, CDR2 SQIVND (reference sequence). CDR3 size: 13 residues. Here the CDR3 DNA reads TGTGCCAGTAGTATAGACGCAAACTATGGCTACACCTTC. Amino acid sequence: CASSIDANYGYTF. The full variable domain, in which reference TRBV19 and TRBJ1-2 provide the parts outside the CDR3, is DGGITQSPKYLFRKEGQNVTLSCEQNLNHDAMYWYRQDPGQGLRLIYYSQIVNDFQKGDIAEGYSVSREKKESFPLTVTSAQKNPTAFYLCASSIDANYGYTFGSGTRLTVV.

This chain joins TRBV12-5 and TRBJ2-7, with 8 bases aligning to TRBD2. V trimming: 3 bases; J trimming: 0 bases; junction bases outside the gene matches: 10. Germline V gene lookup returns CDR1 LGHNT and CDR2 FRNRAP. The CDR3 totals 17 residues. DNA of the CDR3: TGTGCTAGTGGTTTCGAGTTTAGCGGGGTAGCCTCCTACGAGCAGTACTTC. Its protein is CASGFEFSGVASYEQYF.

The count of this clone is one. The chain carries TRBV11-3 and TRBJ1-6, with TRBD1 matching 7 bases. Per the germline V gene, CDR1 is SGHNT and CDR2 is YENEEA. Trimming removed 5 bases from V and 2 bases from J; junction bases left unmatched: 9. CDR3 length: 17 residues. Here the CDR3 reads CASSPSTGLAYNSPLHF. CDR3 bases: TGTGCCAGCAGCCCCTCGACAGGGTTGGCCTATAATTCACCCCTCCACTTT. Looking up the rest from reference TRBV11-3 and TRBJ1-6 gives the full variable domain: EAGVVQSPRYKIIEKKQPVAFWCNPISGHNTLYWYLQNLGQGPELLIRYENEEAVDDSQLPKDRFSAERLKGVDSTLKIQPAELGDSAVYLCASSPSTGLAYNSPLHFGNGTRLTVT.

The chain couples TRBV7-9 to TRBJ2-5; D call uncertain. The CDR3 is made up of 12 amino acids. Deletions cut 5 bases from V and 4 bases from J, with 8 bases between. Per germline, CDR1 SEHNR and CDR2 FQNEAQ (reference sequence). CDR3 in amino acids: CASSRMGETQYF. The CDR3 DNA reads as TGTGCCAGCAGCAGGATGGGAGAGACCCAGTACTTC.

For this clone: This specimen includes other DNA sequences encoding the same CDR3. The rearrangement uses TRBV9 and TRBJ2-5; D is uncertain. The CDR3 sequence is 13 residues long. Per germline, CDR1 SGDLS and CDR2 YYNGEE. Trimming removed 2 bases from V and 4 bases from J, with 9 bases in between. In nucleotides, the CDR3 is TGTGCCAGCAGCGTTTATAGTGGAGAGACCCAGTACTTC. Protein sequence: CASSVYSGETQYF.

This clone was observed a few times. Written as DNA, the CDR3 is TGTGCCAGTACCTTGGACCTACTACGAAGGGAGACCCAGTACTTC. It translates to CASTLDLLRRETQYF. The chain combines TRBV19 with TRBJ2-5; no clear D. Trimming cost V 7 bases and J 5 bases, with 20 bases left between them. CDR1 and CDR2 from the germline V gene are LNHDA and SQIVND (reference sequence). The CDR3 runs to 15 residues.

CDR3 nucleotide sequence: TGTGCCAGCAGCATACTCGACCGATACAATGAGCAGTTCTTC. This gives the protein CASSILDRYNEQFF. The rearrangement links TRBV11-2 to TRBJ2-1, with D unresolved. The germline V gene has CDR1 SGHAT and CDR2 FQNNGV. V was shortened by 5 bases and J by 4 bases, with 12 bases between the two germline ends. There are 14 residues in the CDR3. Drawing the rest from reference TRBV11-2 and TRBJ2-1, the complete variable domain is EAGVAQSPRYKIIEKRQSVAFWCNPISGHATLYWYQQILGQGPKLLIQFQNNGVVDDSQLPKDRFSAERLKGVDSTLKIQPAKLEDSAVYLCASSILDRYNEQFFGPGTRLTVL.

V usage is TRBV6-5 and J usage is TRBJ2-1; TRBD1 is a possible D gene (6 bases). V lost 4 bases and J 6 bases, leaving 13 bases between the germline ends. This CDR3 has 14 residues. The V gene's germline CDR1 is MNHEY and CDR2 SVGAGI. The chain's CDR3 is CASSLDSRSNEQFF. CDR3 in DNA: TGTGCCAGCAGTTTGGACAGTAGGTCCAATGAGCAGTTCTTC.

The chain couples TRBV6-6 to TRBJ2-2; maybe TRBD2 (5 bases). This CDR3 contains 12 residues. Germline V gene lookup returns CDR1 MNHNY and CDR2 SVGAGI (reference sequence). Trimming took 9 bases from V and 7 from J, leaving 12 bases between them. The CDR3 DNA reads TGTGCCAGTAACCGGGGAAACGGGGAGCTGTTTTTT. It yields the protein CASNRGNGELFF.

Points on this clone: One end of the junction does not line up with germline, which may come from a read error. The V gene is TRBV4-2, the J gene TRBJ2-7; possibly TRBD1 for D (5 bases). The CDR3 runs to 16 residues. Germline V gene data show CDR1 as LGHNA and CDR2 as YNFKEQ. The CDR3 loop is CASSQELGDSSHEQYF. As DNA, the CDR3 is TGTGCCAGCAGCCAAGAGTTGGGTGACAGCTCCCACGAGCAGTACTTC.

V gene TRBV3-1 (or the pseudogene TRBV3-2) combines with J gene TRBJ1-6; perhaps TRBD1 as D (6 bases). CDR3 length equals 16 residues. CDR1 LGHDT and CDR2 YNNKEL come from the germline V gene (reference sequence). The V gene lost 4 bases and the J gene lost 9 bases, with 19 bases spanning the gap. The CDR3 DNA reads TGTGCCAGCAGCCGCCAAGACCTCGGGACATCTTCACCCCTCCACTTT. As protein: CASSRQDLGTSSPLHF.

This clone appeared once. The rearrangement joins TRBV10-1 to TRBJ1-2; D gene uncertain. This CDR3 region has 14 residues. The ends were cut back, 0 bases at V and 5 bases at J, with 10 bases in the middle. Germline assignment: CDR1 WNHNN and CDR2 SYGVQD (reference sequence). CDR3 sequence reads: CASSESGRSYGYTF. CDR3 bases: TGCGCCAGCAGTGAGTCAGGCAGATCTTATGGCTACACCTTC.

The rearrangement joins TRBV6-1 to TRBJ1-2; D ambiguous. The CDR3 covers 15 residues. Trimming removed 1 base from V and 0 bases from J, with 9 bases in between. Germline CDR1 reads MNHNS; CDR2 reads SASEGT. This CDR3 is CASSEEPNANYGYTF. CDR3 bases: TGTGCCAGCAGTGAAGAACCCAATGCTAACTATGGCTACACCTTC.

This clone has just a few counts. This rearrangement joins TRBV6-5 to TRBJ1-6, with 7 positions matching TRBD1. The CDR3 covers 13 residues. J was trimmed by 7 bases and V by 8 bases; bases with no gene match: 5. The germline CDR1 and CDR2 sequences are MNHEY and SVGAGI. CDR3 in amino acids: CASRGQQNSPLHF. The CDR3 DNA reads TGTGCCAGCCGGGGACAGCAAAATTCACCCCTCCACTTT.

The genes are TRBV7-8 and TRBJ2-2; D gene uncertain. The ends were cut back, 5 bases at V and 5 bases at J, with 6 bases in the middle. Germline V gives CDR1 SGHVS, CDR2 FQNEAQ. The CDR3 extends over 12 amino acids. The CDR3 sequence: CASSPQTGELFF. CDR3 coding DNA: TGTGCCAGCAGCCCTCAAACCGGGGAGCTGTTTTTT.

This clone was recorded once. The chain has TRBV30 and TRBJ1-6; the match to TRBD1 covers 7 bases. With 4 bases clipped from V and 8 bases from J, the junction kept 5 bases outside the gene matches. The CDR3 is 13 amino acids. Germline-derived CDR1 and CDR2 are GTSNPN and SVGIG (reference sequence). CDR3 nucleotide sequence: TGTGCCTGGAATGACAGGGTGGATTCACCCCTCCACTTT. This translates into CAWNDRVDSPLHF.

The chain couples TRBV11-3 to TRBJ1-3; D ambiguous. V was cut by 3 bases and J by 0 bases, with 6 bases left in between. Germline CDR1 and CDR2: SGHNT and YENEEA. The CDR3 sequence is 14 residues long. The CDR3 region is CASSLQFSGNTIYF. CDR3 coding DNA: TGTGCCAGCAGCTTGCAGTTCTCTGGAAACACCATATATTTT.

This chain uses TRBV5-4 with TRBJ2-2, with TRBD1 matching over 7 bases. CDR3 length: 15 amino acids. CDR1 SGHNT and CDR2 YYREEE come from the germline V gene (reference sequence). The V and J ends lost 5 bases and 2 bases, in that order; junction bases with no gene match: 6. This CDR3 is CASSKTGPNTGELFF. The CDR3 coding sequence is TGTGCCAGCAGTAAGACAGGGCCTAACACCGGGGAGCTGTTTTTT.